These 25 T cell receptor beta chains were all obtained from the same sample, sequenced in a study of T cell therapy after organ transplantation. Some clones are missing from TCRdb's copy, which holds only in-frame ones; the method was immunoSEQ multiplex PCR. This sample has about 50,000 clones, with about 95% found just once. For these TCRs, the target antigens are not known. Sequencing used CD8+ T cells from blood, obtained before autologous CMV-specific T cell therapy. Receptors were obtained from a human patient who had received a solid organ transplant and had CMV disease.

V is TRBV19 and J is TRBJ1-5, with D uncertain. Germline V gene data show CDR1 as LNHDA and CDR2 as SQIVND (reference sequence). Trimming shortened V by 1 base and J by 5 bases, and 18 bases separated the two germline ends. This CDR3 spans 17 amino acids. The CDR3 is CASSIVFRGQADQPQHF. The CDR3 DNA sequence: TGTGCCAGTAGTATAGTTTTTCGAGGCCAAGCGGATCAGCCCCAGCATTTT.

This clone was counted a few times. The chain has TRBV4-2 and TRBJ1-1, with D maybe TRBD1 (5 bases). Trimming took 5 bases from V and 2 from J, leaving 9 bases between them. CDR3 size: 13 residues. The germline gives CDR1 LGHNA, CDR2 YNFKEQ. CDR3 nucleotide sequence: TGTGCCAGCAGCGGTGGGGCTAACACTGAAGCTTTCTTT. Protein: CASSGGANTEAFF.

The gene calls are TRBV7-2 and TRBJ2-7; 11 bases align to TRBD2. V lost 2 bases to trimming and J lost 2 bases; unmatched junction nucleotides: 11. CDR1 and CDR2 from the germline V gene are SGHTA and FQGNSA. The CDR3 has 18 residues. This chain's CDR3 is CASSLRWQRLAGPYEQYF. The CDR3 nucleotides are TGTGCCAGCAGCTTAAGATGGCAGCGACTAGCGGGGCCCTACGAGCAGTACTTC.

This clone was recorded only once. V is TRBV19 and J is TRBJ2-1; 11 positions match TRBD2. Germline CDR1 LNHDA, CDR2 SQIVND (reference sequence). V trimming: 5 bases; J trimming: 6 bases; junction bases outside the gene matches: 6. The length of the CDR3 is 15 residues. The CDR3 is CASSLAGGPSNEQFF. CDR3 nucleotides: TGTGCCAGTAGTCTAGCGGGGGGACCCTCCAATGAGCAGTTCTTC.

V and J are TRBV7-9 and TRBJ2-3; D unresolved. This CDR3 comprises 15 residues. CDR1 and CDR2 from the germline V gene are SEHNR and FQNEAQ (reference sequence). Trimming cost V 5 bases and J 0 bases, with 12 bases left between them. The CDR3 spells CASSLPLPSTDTQYF. DNA of the CDR3: TGTGCCAGCAGCCTTCCCCTGCCTAGCACAGATACGCAGTATTTT.

The rearrangement joins TRBV19 to TRBJ2-5; D is undetermined. V lost 1 base, J lost 9 bases, and 12 bases lay in between. The CDR3 contains 13 residues. Germline V gene lookup returns CDR1 LNHDA and CDR2 SQIVND (reference sequence). The CDR3 region is CASSIVPEAAQYF. CDR3 sequence (DNA): TGTGCCAGTAGTATAGTTCCCGAGGCGGCCCAGTACTTC. The entire variable domain, with the rest obtained from reference TRBV19 and TRBJ2-5, is as follows: DGGITQSPKYLFRKEGQNVTLSCEQNLNHDAMYWYRQDPGQGLRLIYYSQIVNDFQKGDIAEGYSVSREKKESFPLTVTSAQKNPTAFYLCASSIVPEAAQYFGPGTRLLVL.

This chain links TRBV5-8 with TRBJ1-2; no clear D gene. Germline assignment: CDR1 SGHTS and CDR2 YDEGEE. This CDR3 has 14 amino acids. V shed 2 bases and J shed 6 bases, with 14 bases lying between them. The CDR3 loop reads CASSLVAGRDGYTF. The CDR3 region has the DNA TGTGCCAGCAGCTTAGTGGCCGGGCGGGATGGCTACACCTTC.

The chain has TRBV19 and TRBJ2-7; TRBD1 matches at 10 bases. CDR3 length: 15 residues. The junction had 9 bases not matched to a gene; V was cut back by 10 bases and J by 0 bases. Germline CDR1 reads LNHDA; CDR2 reads SQIVND (reference sequence). The CDR3 DNA follows: TGTGCCACCTCTCCGACAGGGGGCAGCTCCTACGAGCAGTACTTC. As protein: CATSPTGGSSYEQYF.

For this clone: The same CDR3 also results from other DNA sequences found in this sample. V gene TRBV30 combines with J gene TRBJ1-5, with a weak D call TRBD1 (5 bases). CDR1 GTSNPN and CDR2 SVGIG come from the germline V gene (reference sequence). V was shortened by 0 bases and J by 6 bases, with 9 bases between the two germline ends. The CDR3 has 13 amino acids. The CDR3 is CAWSVQGGQPQHF. Written as DNA, the CDR3 is TGTGCCTGGAGTGTCCAGGGTGGTCAGCCCCAGCATTTT.

The chain recombines TRBV7-3 with TRBJ1-1, with a possible D match to TRBD1 (5 bases). Germline V gene lookup returns CDR1 SGHTA and CDR2 FQGTGA. Trimming took 2 bases from V and 1 from J, leaving 8 bases between them. This CDR3 region has 14 residues. As DNA, the CDR3 is TGTGCCAGCAGCTTAGGGGGAGGGAACACTGAAGCTTTCTTT. Translated, it gives CASSLGGGNTEAFF.

This rearrangement joins TRBV7-9 to TRBJ2-5; D gene uncertain. The CDR3 contains 17 residues. CDR1 and CDR2 (germline): SEHNR, FQNEAQ (reference sequence). V lost 5 bases and J lost 7, with 26 bases in between. CDR3 DNA: TGTGCCAGCAGCGGACCTTCGGGCCCCCTGACGGGTTGGACCCAGTACTTC. This translates into CASSGPSGPLTGWTQYF. Full variable domain (remainder filled in from reference TRBV7-9 and TRBJ2-5): DTGVSQNPRHKITKRGQNVTFRCDPISEHNRLYWYRQTLGQGPEFLTYFQNEAQLEKSRLLSDRFSAERPKGSFSTLEIQRTEQGDSAMYLCASSGPSGPLTGWTQYFGPGTRLLVL.

The chain carries TRBV11-2 and TRBJ2-5, with D unresolved. Germline V gene sequence: CDR1 SGHAT, CDR2 FQNNGV. CDR3 size: 13 residues. V shed 1 base and J shed 3 bases, with 6 bases lying between them. The CDR3: CASSLGAEETQYF. As DNA, the CDR3 is TGTGCCAGCAGCTTAGGGGCGGAAGAGACCCAGTACTTC.

Note on this clone: One end of the junction varies from germline; a read error may be responsible. Other nucleotide sequences in the sample specify the same CDR3. This rearrangement joins TRBV7-9 to TRBJ2-7; the match to TRBD2 covers 9 bases. From germline, CDR1 is SEHNR and CDR2 FQNEAQ (reference sequence). The CDR3 runs 12 residues. The CDR3 DNA reads as TGCGCCAGCAGCTTAGCGGGGGACGAGCAGTACTTC. Translation: CASSLAGDEQYF.

V usage is TRBV13 and J usage is TRBJ2-1; unclear D gene. The V end was cut by 5 bases, the J end by 3 bases, with 8 bases between. The CDR3 has 13 amino acids. Germline V CDR1 and CDR2: PRHDT, FYEKMQ (reference sequence). The CDR3 DNA reads as TGTGCCAGCAGCCCTAACAACTACAATGAGCAGTTCTTC. Translated: CASSPNNYNEQFF.

This clone was observed once. The chain recombines TRBV9 with TRBJ2-1; maybe TRBD2 (6 bases). Trimming took 0 bases from V and 6 from J, leaving 19 bases between them. This CDR3 has 17 amino acids. In germline, CDR1 is SGDLS, CDR2 YYNGEE. Here the CDR3 reads CASSVAVGDSYPNEQFF. The CDR3 nucleotides read TGTGCCAGCAGCGTAGCTGTCGGGGACTCTTATCCCAATGAGCAGTTCTTC.

The gene calls are TRBV4-3 and TRBJ2-4; 12 bases are a match to TRBD2. The CDR3 spans 15 residues. The V and J ends lost 1 base and 7 bases, in that order; junction bases with no gene match: 2. CDR1 and CDR2 (germline): LGHNA, YSLEER. CDR3 loop: CASSQGGTSGNIQYF. CDR3 nucleotide sequence: TGCGCCAGCAGCCAAGGGGGGACTAGCGGGAACATTCAGTACTTC.

This sequence joins TRBV6-1 and TRBJ1-2; D may be TRBD1 (5 bases). Looked up from germline, CDR1 is MNHNS and CDR2 is SASEGT. Trimming took 1 base from V and 2 from J, leaving 14 bases between them. CDR3 length: 16 amino acids. The CDR3 DNA follows: TGTGCCAGCAGTGAAGTCGGGCTCGAGGGGAACTATGGCTACACCTTC. Residues: CASSEVGLEGNYGYTF.

The chain joins TRBV4-2 to TRBJ2-7; D possibly corresponds to TRBD1 (6 bases). This CDR3 is 16 amino acids long. The V end was cut by 2 bases, the J end by 2 bases, with 16 bases between. Germline V gene data show CDR1 as LGHNA and CDR2 as YNFKEQ. The DNA of the CDR3 is TGTGCCAGCAGCCAATCTTTGGGGACAAACCCCTACGAGCAGTACTTC. It yields the protein CASSQSLGTNPYEQYF.

This chain uses TRBV7-9 with TRBJ2-1; TRBD1 agrees at 12 bases. The V gene's germline CDR1 is SEHNR and CDR2 FQNEAQ (reference sequence). The CDR3 is made up of 17 amino acids. V was clipped by 7 bases and J by 8 bases; unmatched bases: 15. CDR3 bases: TGTGCCAGCACCGGGGACAGGGGGCCCCATTTACGGGATGAGCAGTTCTTC. This gives the protein CASTGDRGPHLRDEQFF.

The V and J genes are TRBV6-5 and TRBJ1-4; D remains ambiguous. This CDR3 spans 16 amino acids. Germline V gene sequence: CDR1 MNHEY, CDR2 SVGAGI. V was cut by 4 bases and J by 7 bases, with 19 bases left in between. The CDR3, as DNA: TGTGCCAGCAGTTCCTCGCTGGGCAATCCGGGTGAAAAACTGTTTTTT. Its translation: CASSSSLGNPGEKLFF.

This chain joins TRBV13 and TRBJ2-5, with 8 bases fitting TRBD1. The last part of the DNA fits TRBJ2-7 better; the J call may be wrong. The germline CDR1 and CDR2 sequences are PRHDT and FYEKMQ (reference sequence). This CDR3 has 14 residues. CDR3: CASSLWTGIYEQYF. CDR3 bases: TGTGCCAGCAGCCTATGGACAGGGATCTACGAGCAGTACTTC.

This chain uses TRBV6-1 with TRBJ1-2, with unresolved D. The V gene's germline CDR1 is MNHNS and CDR2 SASEGT. The ends were cut back, 6 bases at V and 9 bases at J, with 14 bases in the middle. The CDR3 spans 12 residues. The CDR3 DNA is TGTGCCAGCAGAGGACTCCCTTTGAGCTACACCTTC. It specifies CASRGLPLSYTF.

V usage is TRBV7-6 and J usage is TRBJ1-1; no clear D. From germline, CDR1 is SGHVS and CDR2 FNYEAQ. This CDR3 contains 13 residues. Trimming cost V 5 bases and J 1 base, with 8 bases left between them. This CDR3 is CASSPGTNTEAFF. The CDR3 DNA reads as TGTGCCAGCAGCCCCGGAACGAACACTGAAGCTTTCTTT.

The chain recombines TRBV18 with TRBJ1-1; D is uncertain. This CDR3 has 16 residues. Germline assignment: CDR1 KGHSH and CDR2 LQKENI. Trimming shortened V by 0 bases and J by 1 base, and 12 bases separated the two germline ends. This CDR3 reads CASSPPEVKGNTEAFF. Here the CDR3 DNA reads TGTGCCAGCTCACCACCGGAAGTAAAAGGGAACACTGAAGCTTTCTTT.

V gene TRBV15 combines with J gene TRBJ1-1; D is undetermined. CDR1 is LNHNV, CDR2 YYDKDF, per germline (reference sequence). The CDR3 runs 15 residues. With 2 bases removed from V and 3 bases from J, the gap between germline ends came to 13 bases. As DNA, the CDR3 is TGTGCCACCAGCAGAACCCGCGGAGTATACACTGAAGCTTTCTTT. Encoded protein: CATSRTRGVYTEAFF.